These 8 T cell receptor beta chains came from one sample sequenced in a study of blood T cell repertoires in COVID-19. Assay used: immunoSEQ multiplex PCR; TCRdb lists only in-frame clones, some missing. The sample holds about 85,000 clones, 90% seen once. Material: peripheral blood. The receptors stem from a woman older than 75 with active or convalescent COVID-19.

V and J are TRBV5-5 and TRBJ1-6, with TRBD1 identical over 8 bases. Germline assignment: CDR1 SGHKS and CDR2 YYEKEE (reference sequence). V gave up 0 bases and J gave up 10 bases; unmatched junction bases: 6. The CDR3 runs 15 residues. In DNA form, the CDR3 reads TGTGCCAGCAGCTTGGTTACAGGGGGGGGGTCACCCCTCCACTTT. Its protein product is CASSLVTGGGSPLHF.

The rearrangement joins TRBV6-5 to TRBJ2-5; tentative D call: TRBD2 (5 bases). Germline assignment: CDR1 MNHEY and CDR2 SVGAGI. The CDR3 is made up of 12 amino acids. Trimming stripped 5 bases from V and 7 bases from J, with 11 bases between. CDR3 coding DNA: TGTGCCAGCAGTCAGAGGGAAGGGACCCAGTACTTC. Protein product: CASSQREGTQYF.

The genes are TRBV6-5 and TRBJ2-1; 7 nucleotides line up with TRBD1. Germline V gene data show CDR1 as MNHEY and CDR2 as SVGAGI. The CDR3 length is 15 residues. The trim removed 10 bases at V and 5 bases at J, leaving 14 bases unmatched. This CDR3 reads CATKLLGQRNNEQFF. CDR3 DNA sequence: TGTGCCACCAAGTTACTGGGACAGCGAAACAATGAGCAGTTCTTC.

The chain is built from TRBV9 and TRBJ2-3, with D possibly matching TRBD2 (5 bases). V was trimmed by 0 bases and J by 9 bases, leaving 11 bases between them. CDR1 is SGDLS and CDR2 is YYNGEE in the germline V gene. The CDR3 extends over 13 amino acids. CDR3 residues: CASSVAREPTQYF. In DNA form, the CDR3 reads TGTGCCAGCAGCGTAGCTAGGGAGCCCACGCAGTATTTT.

This chain connects TRBV5-1 to TRBJ2-2; 9 bases agree with TRBD1. J was trimmed by 1 base and V by 1 base; bases with no gene match: 2. Germline CDR1 is SGHRS and CDR2 is YFSETQ. The CDR3 length is 16 residues. CDR3 sequence (DNA): TGCGCCAGCAGCTTGCCGGACAGGGGGAACACCGGGGAGCTGTTTTTT. This sequence encodes CASSLPDRGNTGELFF.

This clone has just a few counts. Here the CDR3 reads CASSDAGQRARQPQHF. CDR3 DNA sequence: TGTGCCAGCAGTGACGCCGGACAGAGGGCCCGTCAGCCCCAGCATTTT. This chain connects TRBV6-1 to TRBJ1-5, with D perhaps matching TRBD1 (6 bases). This CDR3 is built from 16 residues. The germline V gene has CDR1 MNHNS and CDR2 SASEGT. The germline V and J ends were trimmed by 3 bases and 6 bases, with 18 bases remaining between them.

The gene calls are TRBV2 and TRBJ2-2, with a weak D call TRBD1 (5 bases). Germline CDR1 and CDR2: SNHLY and FYNNEI. V lost 2 bases and J lost 4, with 11 bases in between. This CDR3 contains 15 residues. This CDR3 is CASSELRTFTGELFF. In DNA form, the CDR3 reads TGTGCCAGCAGTGAATTAAGGACATTCACCGGGGAGCTGTTTTTT.

The V gene is TRBV11-3, the J gene TRBJ2-1; TRBD2 aligns across 16 bases. Germline trimming cut 5 bases from V and 10 bases from J; bases unmatched to any gene: 5. The CDR3 spans 15 residues. Germline V gene sequence: CDR1 SGHNT, CDR2 YENEEA. CDR3 protein: CASSPGLAGGLEQFF. The CDR3 DNA reads TGTGCCAGCAGCCCGGGACTAGCGGGAGGGTTGGAGCAGTTCTTC.